The rows below give T cell receptor beta chains drawn from one sample of a study of blood T cell repertoires in COVID-19. Profiled with immunoSEQ multiplex PCR; TCRdb holds only in-frame clones, not every one. The sample includes more than 80,000 clones, roughly 84% of them seen just once. The material sequenced was peripheral blood. These receptors came from a woman older than 75 with active or convalescent COVID-19. Each CDR3 is given with its conserved first and last residue. D genes are given only for firm matches. Expanded clones get a size class; other rows say once, few or many, or leave the size out.

NA,TRBV5-1,TRBJ2-7,TRBD1,TGCGCCAGCTCTCCCCAGGGACAGGGGGGTCTCGAGCAGTACTTC,CASSPQGQGGLEQYF
NA,TRBV6-1,TRBJ1-2,NA,TGTGCCAGCAGTGACACGGCCCGACAGCCCTATGGCTACACCTTC,CASSDTARQPYGYTF
NA,TRBV7-3,TRBJ2-3,NA,TGTGCCAGCAGCTTAATCGCTAGCAGTCCCCATACGCAGTATTTT,CASSLIASSPHTQYF
NA,TRBV6-6,TRBJ1-3,TRBD1,TGTGCCAGCATGCGGGACAGCTCTTCTGGAAACACCATATATTTT,CASMRDSSSGNTIYF
NA,TRBV27,TRBJ2-3,NA,TGTGCCAGTACTCAGTGGGGGGGGGCCGGGTCGACGCAGTATTTT,CASTQWGGAGSTQYF
NA,TRBV11-2,TRBJ1-1,NA,TGTGCCAGCAGCCCGAGGACTCTGGTCAGATCAGGTGGCGAAGCTTTCTTT,CASSPRTLVRSGGEAFF
NA,TRBV7-8,TRBJ2-7,NA,TGTGCCAGCAGCTCCGGGGTGGTAGTAACGGAGCAGTACTTC,CASSSGVVVTEQYF
NA,TRBV4-2,TRBJ2-2,TRBD2,TGTGCCAGCAGCCAAGAACAGCGGGAGTACACCGGGGAGCTGTTTTTT,CASSQEQREYTGELFF
NA,TRBV6-5,TRBJ1-1,TRBD1,TGTGCCAGCAGTACTGCAGGGGGTATGAACACTGAAGCTTTCTTT,CASSTAGGMNTEAFF
NA,TRBV5-6,TRBJ2-5,NA,TGTGCCAGCAGCCCCCTCCAAGAGACCCAGTACTTC,CASSPLQETQYF
NA,TRBV7-2,TRBJ1-1,NA,TGTGCCAGCAGCTTAGATCTCGTTACTGAAGCTTTCTTT,CASSLDLVTEAFF
NA,TRBV28,TRBJ1-5,NA,TGTGCCAGCAGTCCACCTTGGGGAGGCCCAGGGACCCAGCATTTT,CASSPPWGGPGTQHF
few,TRBV24-1,TRBJ2-7,NA,TGTGCCACCAGTGGGGGGGGCACCTACGAGCAGTACTTC,CATSGGGTYEQYF
NA,TRBV19,TRBJ2-5,NA,TGTGCCAGTAGTATAGTCGCGAGCGGAGGGGTAGAGACCCAGTACTTC,CASSIVASGGVETQYF
NA,TRBV30,TRBJ2-7,NA,TGTGCCTGGAGTGGGGGGGTAATTAACGAGCAGTACTTC,CAWSGGVINEQYF
NA,TRBV5-3,TRBJ2-7,NA,TGTGCCAGAAGCTTTCATGGCGGCTCCTGGGGCGAGCAATACTTC,CARSFHGGSWGEQYF